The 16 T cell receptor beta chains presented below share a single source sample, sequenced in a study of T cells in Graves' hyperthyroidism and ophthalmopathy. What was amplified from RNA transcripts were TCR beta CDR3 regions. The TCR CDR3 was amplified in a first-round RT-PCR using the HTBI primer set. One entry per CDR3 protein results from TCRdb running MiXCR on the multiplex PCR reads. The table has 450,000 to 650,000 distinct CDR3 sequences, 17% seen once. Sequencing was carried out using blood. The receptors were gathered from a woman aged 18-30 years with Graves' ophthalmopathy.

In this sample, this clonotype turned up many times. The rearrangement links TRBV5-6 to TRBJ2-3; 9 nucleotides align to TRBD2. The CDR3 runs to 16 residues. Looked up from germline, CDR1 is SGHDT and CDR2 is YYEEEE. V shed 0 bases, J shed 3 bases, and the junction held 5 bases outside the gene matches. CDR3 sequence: CASSLAIAGATDTQYF. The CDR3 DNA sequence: TGTGCCAGCAGCTTGGCTATAGCGGGAGCAACAGATACGCAGTATTTT.

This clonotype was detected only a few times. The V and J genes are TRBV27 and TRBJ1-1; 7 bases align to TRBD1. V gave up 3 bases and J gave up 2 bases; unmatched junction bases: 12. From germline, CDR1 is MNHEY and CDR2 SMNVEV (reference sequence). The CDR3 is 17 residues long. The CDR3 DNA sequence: TGTGCCAGCAGTTTGTACCCTGAGGGGGCCAAAAACACTGAAGCTTTCTTT. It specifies CASSLYPEGAKNTEAFF.

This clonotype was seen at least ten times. The CDR3: CASSFPLSDRHNEKLFF. CDR3 bases: TGTGCCAGCAGTTTTCCCCTGAGTGACCGTCACAATGAAAAACTGTTTTTT. V gene TRBV28 combines with J gene TRBJ1-4; D is ambiguous. Germline V lookup: CDR1 MDHEN, CDR2 SYDVKM. The CDR3 contains 17 residues. Between the trimmed V and J ends, which lost 3 bases and 5 bases, there was a span of 19 bases.

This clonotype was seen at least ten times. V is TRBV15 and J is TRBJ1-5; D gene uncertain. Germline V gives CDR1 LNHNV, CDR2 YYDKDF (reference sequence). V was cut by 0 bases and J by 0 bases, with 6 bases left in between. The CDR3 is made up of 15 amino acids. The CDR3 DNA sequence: TGTGCCACCAGCAGAGAGGTTGTTAGCAATCAGCCCCAGCATTTT. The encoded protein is CATSREVVSNQPQHF. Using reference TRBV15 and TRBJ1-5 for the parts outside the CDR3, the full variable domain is DAMVIQNPRYQVTQFGKPVTLSCSQTLNHNVMYWYQQKSSQAPKLLFHYYDKDFNNEADTPDNFQSRRPNTSFCFLDIRSPGLGDTAMYLCATSREVVSNQPQHFGDGTRLSIL.

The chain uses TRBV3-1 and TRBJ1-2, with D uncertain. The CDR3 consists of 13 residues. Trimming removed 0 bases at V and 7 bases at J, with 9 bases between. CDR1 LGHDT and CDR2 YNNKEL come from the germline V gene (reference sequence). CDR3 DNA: TGTGCCAGCAGCCAAGATTCGTCAGGTGGCTACACCTTC. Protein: CASSQDSSGGYTF.

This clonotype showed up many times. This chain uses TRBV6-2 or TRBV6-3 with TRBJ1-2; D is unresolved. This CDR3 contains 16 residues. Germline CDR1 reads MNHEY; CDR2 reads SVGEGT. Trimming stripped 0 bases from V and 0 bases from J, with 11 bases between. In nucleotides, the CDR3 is TGTGCCAGCAGTTACTCCCAACTCACACCTAACTATGGCTACACCTTC. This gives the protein CASSYSQLTPNYGYTF.

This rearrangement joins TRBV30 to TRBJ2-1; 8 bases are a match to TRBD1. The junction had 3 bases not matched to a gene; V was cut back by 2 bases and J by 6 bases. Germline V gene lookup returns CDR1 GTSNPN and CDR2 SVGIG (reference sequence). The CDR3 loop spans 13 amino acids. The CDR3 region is CAWSSGTGNEQFF. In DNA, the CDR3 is TGTGCCTGGAGTTCCGGGACAGGCAATGAGCAGTTCTTC.

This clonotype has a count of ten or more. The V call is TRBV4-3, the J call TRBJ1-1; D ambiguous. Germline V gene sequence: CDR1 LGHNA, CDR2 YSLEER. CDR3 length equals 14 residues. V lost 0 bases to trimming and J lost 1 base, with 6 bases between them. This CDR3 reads CASSQEPGNTEAFF. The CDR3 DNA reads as TGCGCCAGCAGCCAAGAACCGGGGAACACTGAAGCTTTCTTT.

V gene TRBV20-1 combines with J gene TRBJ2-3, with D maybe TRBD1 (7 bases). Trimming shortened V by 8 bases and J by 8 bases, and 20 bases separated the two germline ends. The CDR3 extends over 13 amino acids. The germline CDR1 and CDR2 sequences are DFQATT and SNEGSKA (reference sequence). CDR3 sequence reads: CSPTAGGKGTQYF. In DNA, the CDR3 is TGCAGTCCAACGGCAGGGGGGAAAGGTACGCAGTATTTT.

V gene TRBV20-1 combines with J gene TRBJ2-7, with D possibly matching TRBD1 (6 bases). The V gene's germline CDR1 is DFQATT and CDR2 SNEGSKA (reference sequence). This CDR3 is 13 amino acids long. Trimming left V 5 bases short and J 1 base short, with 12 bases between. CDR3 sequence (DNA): TGCAGTGCTCGGGACACCAATTCCTACGAGCAGTACTTC. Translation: CSARDTNSYEQYF.

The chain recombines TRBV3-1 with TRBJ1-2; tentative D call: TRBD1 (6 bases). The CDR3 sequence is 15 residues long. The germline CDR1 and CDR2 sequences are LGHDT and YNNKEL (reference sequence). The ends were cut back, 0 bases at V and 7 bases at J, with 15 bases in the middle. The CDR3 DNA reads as TGTGCCAGCAGCCAAGATTCCGGGGGCGCTTTTGGCTACACCTTC. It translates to CASSQDSGGAFGYTF.

In DNA form, the CDR3 reads TGTGCCAGCAGCCGAACGGCTAGCACAGATACGCAGTATTTT. This gives the protein CASSRTASTDTQYF. The gene calls are TRBV7-9 and TRBJ2-3, with D uncertain. Trimming stripped 5 bases from V and 0 bases from J, with 9 bases between. The CDR3 runs 14 residues. CDR1 SEHNR and CDR2 FQNEAQ come from the germline V gene (reference sequence).

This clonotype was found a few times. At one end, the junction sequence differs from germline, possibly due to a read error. The chain's CDR3 is CASSFGRNTGAFF. The CDR3, as DNA: TGTGCCAGCAGTTTCGGTAGGAACACTGGAGCTTTCTTT. V and J are TRBV27 and TRBJ1-1; D is uncertain. Germline V gives CDR1 MNHEY, CDR2 SMNVEV (reference sequence). The CDR3 has 13 residues.

CDR3 protein: CAISEQGSRMNTEAFF. The CDR3 region has the DNA TGTGCCATCAGTGAACAGGGTTCCCGCATGAACACTGAAGCTTTCTTT. The chain links TRBV10-3 to TRBJ1-1; D might be TRBD1 (6 bases). Between the trimmed V and J ends, which lost 3 bases and 0 bases, there was a span of 14 bases. CDR1 ENHRY and CDR2 SYGVKD come from the germline V gene. The CDR3 runs to 16 residues.

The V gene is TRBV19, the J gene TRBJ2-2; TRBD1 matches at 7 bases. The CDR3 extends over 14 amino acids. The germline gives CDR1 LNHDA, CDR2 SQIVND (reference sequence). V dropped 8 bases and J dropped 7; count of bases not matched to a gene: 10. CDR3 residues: CASEEKGGIGELFF. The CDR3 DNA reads TGTGCCAGTGAGGAGAAAGGGGGCATCGGGGAGCTGTTTTTT.

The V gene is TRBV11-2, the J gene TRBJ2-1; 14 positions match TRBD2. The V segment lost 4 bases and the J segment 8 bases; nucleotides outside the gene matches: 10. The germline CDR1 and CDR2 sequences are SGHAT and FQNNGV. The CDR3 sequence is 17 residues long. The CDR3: CASSSLRLAGGIHEQFF. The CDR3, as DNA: TGTGCCAGCAGCTCCTTGAGACTAGCGGGAGGGATCCATGAGCAGTTCTTC.